The clone carrying this T cell receptor beta chain was detected many times. Its specificity is not known. Germline V gives CDR1 MNHEY, CDR2 SVGAGI. CDR3 length: 15 residues. V gave up 5 bases and J gave up 0 bases, with 12 bases separating them. This entry is derived from a study of shared clonotypes between healthy human individuals. Study overall: Aged 18 to 49, the donors were a couple of women and a few men.

Methods used by the authors: As immunoSEQ supplied junction-only sequences (without quality scores), filtering differed. This table comes from immunoSEQ multiplex PCR, and its TCRdb copy is limited to in-frame clones, with some not included. V, J and clone size are those of that table, while D and trimming were read from the DNA. The sample includes about 700,000 clones, approximately 79% seen only once; the top ten take roughly 1.7%. Study results and limitations: The generation probabilities recorded for non-shared clonotypes fell below those of clonotypes shared by all four donors. For naive CD4 cells, approximately 4.7% of clonotypes were shared across a few donors.

The sample taken for sequencing was memory CD4+ T cells sorted from blood. Subset: CD45RA-negative fraction. The chain is built from TRBV6-5 and TRBJ2-3, with D perhaps assigned TRBD1 or TRBD2 (5 bases each). This clonotype was sampled from a woman in her 30s in good health. The CDR3 nucleotides read TGTGCCAGCAGTCTCGGGACGGGAAGCACAGATACGCAGTATTTT. Translation: CASSLGTGSTDTQYF.